The rows below give T cell receptor beta chains drawn from one sample of a study of cytomegalovirus exposure and HLA in healthy donors. The protocol was immunoSEQ multiplex PCR, while the TCRdb copy is restricted to in-frame clones and leaves out a portion. The data hold 110,000 or so clones, with approximately 80% observed a single time. The sample consisted of PBMCs. The origin of the receptors is a man aged 50 to 60 in good health and CMV-seropositive. The CDR3 runs from the conserved cysteine through the conserved F or W. A D gene is named only where the DNA matches it firmly. Part of the rows lack a size; the others show once, few, many or a class for expanded clones.

D	size	length	V	J	CDR3	DNA
TRBD2	NA	15	TRBV11-2	TRBJ2-5	CASSFDAGGPETQYF	TGTGCCAGCAGCTTCGATGCGGGGGGGCCGGAGACCCAGTACTTC
TRBD2	NA	14	TRBV6-6	TRBJ2-1	CASFTSGHYNEQFF	TGTGCCAGCTTCACTAGCGGGCATTACAATGAGCAGTTCTTC
NA	NA	15	TRBV10-2	TRBJ1-3	CASSDGGPDGNTIYF	TGCGCCAGCAGTGATGGGGGCCCGGACGGAAACACCATATATTTT
NA	NA	15	TRBV6-1	TRBJ1-2	CASSSVGDTNYGYTF	TGTGCCAGCAGCTCAGTAGGGGACACGAACTATGGCTACACCTTC
TRBD2	NA	15	TRBV5-1	TRBJ2-3	CASSTSSGVTDTQYF	TGCGCCAGCAGTACCTCGAGCGGGGTAACAGATACGCAGTATTTT
NA	NA	17	TRBV7-9	TRBJ1-3	CASSLGRGLDSGNTIYF	TGTGCCAGCAGCTTAGGCAGGGGCCTTGACTCTGGAAACACCATATATTTT
NA	NA	15	TRBV5-1	TRBJ2-2	CASSLNAGNTGELFF	TGCGCCAGCAGCTTGAACGCAGGGAACACCGGGGAGCTGTTTTTT
NA	NA	14	TRBV2	TRBJ1-1	CASSVEVTNTEAFF	TGTGCCAGCAGTGTAGAGGTAACGAACACTGAAGCTTTCTTT
NA	NA	13	TRBV30	TRBJ1-1	CAWSVPGNTEAFF	TGTGCCTGGAGTGTACCCGGGAACACTGAAGCTTTCTTT
NA	NA	14	TRBV18	TRBJ2-5	CASSPGRTQETQYF	TGTGCCAGCTCACCGGGGCGGACCCAAGAGACCCAGTACTTC
NA	NA	16	TRBV5-1	TRBJ1-6	CASSLDSTPGNSPLHF	TGCGCCAGCAGCCTCGACTCGACCCCGGGGAATTCACCCCTCCACTTT
NA	NA	13	TRBV2	TRBJ2-2	CASSEVNTGELFF	TGTGCCAGCAGTGAAGTAAACACCGGGGAGCTGTTTTTT
TRBD1	NA	17	TRBV7-9	TRBJ2-5	CASSLGSSGGGKETQYF	TGTGCCAGCAGCTTAGGATCCTCAGGGGGCGGGAAAGAGACCCAGTACTTC
NA	NA	13	TRBV7-2	TRBJ1-6	CASSLGVRPPLHF	TGTGCCAGCAGCTTAGGGGTGAGGCCACCCCTCCACTTT
NA	NA	16	TRBV5-1	TRBJ1-4	CASSLGGGRPNEKLFF	TGCGCCAGCAGCTTGGGCGGGGGGCGTCCTAATGAAAAACTGTTTTTT
TRBD1	once	16	TRBV18	TRBJ1-1	CASSPYRGPGRTEAFF	TGTGCCAGCTCACCTTACAGGGGACCAGGAAGGACTGAAGCTTTCTTT
NA	NA	13	TRBV6-4	TRBJ2-3	CASSRTSTDTQYF	TGTGCCAGCAGTAGAACTTCAACAGATACGCAGTATTTT
TRBD1	NA	13	TRBV30	TRBJ2-5	CAGPRTGTGEQYF	TGTGCCGGACCCAGGACAGGGACGGGAGAGCAGTACTTC